The 29 T cell receptor beta chains reported below all come from one sample, sequenced in a study of metastatic and nonmetastatic thyroid tumors. There were no patients who had received any treatment before thyroid surgery. MiXCR re-clonotyped the PCR reads for TCRdb. The sample holds 20,000 to 25,000 clones, 15% to 19% seen once. Sequences were obtained from blood. All receptors come from a female donor with papillary thyroid cancer or a benign thyroid nodule (not recorded which). Some clones in this sample may be carry-over from other donors' samples.

Worth noting for this clone: The junction and the germline gene differ at one end; a read error may be behind it. This chain links TRBV11-3 with TRBJ2-7; D may be TRBD2 (6 bases). The CDR3 runs 14 residues. Germline V lookup: CDR1 SGHNT, CDR2 YENEEA. DNA of the CDR3: TGTACCAGGAGCCCTGGTGGGGAGGCCTACGAGAACTACTTC. Residues: CTRSPGGEAYENYF.

Ten or more counts support this clone. The chain uses TRBV19 and TRBJ1-1, with 7 bases identical to TRBD1. There are 11 residues in the CDR3. Germline lookup yields CDR1 LNHDA and CDR2 SQIVND (reference sequence). Unmatched junction bases numbered 2, after V lost 10 bases and J lost 3 bases. CDR3 nucleotide sequence: TGTGCCACCAGGGGGGACACTGAAGCTTTCTTT. Encoded protein: CATRGDTEAFF.

This clone was recorded many times. This sequence joins TRBV6-5 and TRBJ2-7; 8 nucleotides align to TRBD1. Germline V gives CDR1 MNHEY, CDR2 SVGAGI. With 2 bases clipped from V and 4 bases from J, the junction kept 10 bases outside the gene matches. The length of the CDR3 is 16 residues. The CDR3 spells CASSYRTGLGTYEQYF. DNA for the CDR3: TGTGCCAGCAGTTACAGGACAGGGCTGGGGACTTACGAGCAGTACTTC.

This clone was seen many times. The gene calls are TRBV24-1 and TRBJ2-1, with TRBD1 matching over 11 bases. This CDR3 is built from 18 residues. From germline, CDR1 is KGHDR and CDR2 SFDVKD. V lost 3 bases to trimming and J lost 5 bases; unmatched junction nucleotides: 11. The CDR3 sequence: CATSDTRPGQGGNNEQFF. Written as DNA, the CDR3 is TGTGCCACCAGTGATACTCGTCCGGGACAGGGGGGAAACAATGAGCAGTTCTTC.

Sample share makes this clone medium-sized. The chain employs TRBV20-1 and TRBJ2-7; the D gene is possibly TRBD2 (5 bases). The V gene's germline CDR1 is DFQATT and CDR2 SNEGSKA (reference sequence). The V end lost 0 bases, the J end lost 5 bases, and 17 bases lay between the germline ends. The CDR3 loop spans 15 amino acids. CDR3 protein: CSARDPSSSGNEQYF. CDR3 in DNA: TGCAGTGCTAGAGATCCGTCGTCCTCCGGGAACGAGCAGTACTTC.

This clone has ten or more counts. The gene calls are TRBV5-1 and TRBJ2-1; D might be TRBD2 (6 bases). From germline, CDR1 is SGHRS and CDR2 YFSETQ. Trimming stripped 0 bases from V and 4 bases from J, with 14 bases between. The CDR3 covers 16 residues. In nucleotides, the CDR3 is TGCGCCAGCAGCTTGGTGCGGGACTCTTCGTACAATGAGCAGTTCTTC. Translated: CASSLVRDSSYNEQFF.

This sequence joins TRBV6-1 and TRBJ1-5; D uncertain. This CDR3 region has 13 residues. Trimming pared 2 bases from V and 7 bases from J, leaving 9 bases between. From germline, CDR1 is MNHNS and CDR2 SASEGT. The CDR3 DNA follows: TGTGCCAGCAGTGAATCGGACGTGCAGCCCCAGCATTTT. This sequence encodes CASSESDVQPQHF.

The chain has TRBV5-1 and TRBJ2-7; 7 bases are a match to TRBD1. CDR1 SGHRS and CDR2 YFSETQ come from the germline V gene. J gave up 4 bases and V 4 bases, and 11 bases lay outside the gene matches. The CDR3 extends over 15 amino acids. CDR3 nucleotides: TGCGCCAGCAGCGCTCGTCGGGACAGAGAATACGAGCAGTACTTC. It specifies CASSARRDREYEQYF. Combining the CDR3 with reference TRBV5-1 and TRBJ2-7 gives the whole variable domain KAGVTQTPRYLIKTRGQQVTLSCSPISGHRSVSWYQQTPGQGLQFLFEYFSETQRNKGNFPGRFSGRQFSNSRSEMNVSTLELGDSALYLCASSARRDREYEQYFGPGTRLTVT.

This clone was seen at least ten times. The gene calls are TRBV9 and TRBJ2-1; 9 nucleotides align to TRBD2. Germline V gives CDR1 SGDLS, CDR2 YYNGEE. The V gene end was trimmed by 2 bases and the J gene end by 5 bases; junction bases not matched to a gene: 2. The CDR3 spans 14 residues. CDR3 in DNA: TGTGCCAGCAGCGTTTCTAGCGGGAACAATGAGCAGTTCTTC. Its translation is CASSVSSGNNEQFF.

This clone has at least ten counts. The chain combines TRBV12-3 or TRBV12-4 with TRBJ2-3, with 7 bases fitting TRBD2. V was pared by 6 bases and J by 2 bases, with 14 bases of the junction left unmatched. The CDR3 totals 17 residues. CDR3 region: CASSSWWGGRNTDTQYF. CDR3 nucleotides: TGTGCCAGCAGCAGCTGGTGGGGCGGGAGAAACACAGATACGCAGTATTTT.

V gene TRBV5-1 combines with J gene TRBJ2-3, with 12 bases matching TRBD2. Per germline, CDR1 SGHRS and CDR2 YFSETQ. This CDR3 region has 17 residues. Trimming removed 1 base from V and 0 bases from J; junction bases left unmatched: 3. The chain's CDR3 is CASSLRLAGGSTDTQYF. CDR3 sequence (DNA): TGCGCCAGCAGCTTGCGTCTAGCGGGAGGGAGCACAGATACGCAGTATTTT.

CDR3 protein: CASRGQKETQYF. The CDR3 bases are TGTGCCAGCAGAGGGCAGAAAGAGACCCAGTACTTC. The chain employs TRBV27 and TRBJ2-5; D is ambiguous. Per germline, CDR1 MNHEY and CDR2 SMNVEV (reference sequence). There are 12 residues in the CDR3. Trimming took 6 bases from V and 3 from J, leaving 8 bases between them.

This clone was observed a handful of times. The J gene is TRBJ2-1, the V gene TRBV27; no firm D call. The CDR3 length is 14 residues. The ends were cut back, 8 bases at V and 5 bases at J, with 16 bases in the middle. Germline V CDR1 and CDR2: MNHEY, SMNVEV (reference sequence). CDR3 bases: TGTGCCAGCGCCTCGAGTCGGTGGAACAATGAGCAGTTCTTC. Protein product: CASASSRWNNEQFF.

This clone has only a few counts. This sequence joins TRBV12-3 or TRBV12-4 and TRBJ2-3; 11 bases agree with TRBD2. V was clipped by 3 bases and J by 5 bases; unmatched bases: 4. CDR3 length: 15 residues. The CDR3 loop reads CASSFRLAGGDTQYF. CDR3 bases: TGTGCCAGCAGTTTTAGGCTAGCGGGAGGAGATACGCAGTATTTT.

This clone is medium-sized (0.01 to 0.1%). CDR3 protein: CSAILITGQSNSPLHF. Written as DNA, the CDR3 is TGCAGTGCTATTTTAATCACGGGACAATCGAATTCACCCCTCCACTTT. V usage is TRBV20-1 and J usage is TRBJ1-6; D may be TRBD1 (6 bases). Germline CDR1 and CDR2: DFQATT and SNEGSKA (reference sequence). Trimming removed 4 bases from V and 7 bases from J, with 20 bases in between. The CDR3 runs 16 residues.

This clone was observed many times. The chain uses TRBV4-1 and TRBJ2-2, with D tentatively TRBD2 (6 bases). Germline V gene sequence: CDR1 MGHRA, CDR2 YSYEKL. The CDR3 totals 17 residues. Trimming stripped 0 bases from V and 6 bases from J, with 17 bases between. The DNA for the CDR3 is TGCGCCAGCAGCCAAGATCATAGGCGGGACCTACCCGGGGAGCTGTTTTTT. It codes for CASSQDHRRDLPGELFF.

This clone occurred many times. The rearrangement links TRBV7-9 to TRBJ2-1; D could derive from TRBD1 or TRBD2 (5 bases each). Germline CDR1 reads SEHNR; CDR2 reads FQNEAQ (reference sequence). Trimming removed 2 bases from V and 9 bases from J, with 8 bases in between. This CDR3 is 12 amino acids long. The CDR3 DNA reads TGTGCCAGCAGCTTACGTGGGACTGAGCAGTTCTTC. Translating it yields CASSLRGTEQFF.

This clone was recorded many times. The gene calls are TRBV12-3 or TRBV12-4 and TRBJ2-2; D is undetermined. The CDR3 loop spans 15 amino acids. V lost 3 bases to trimming and J lost 8 bases, with 16 bases between them. CDR3 sequence: CASSFKGSARGELFF. In DNA form, the CDR3 reads TGTGCCAGCAGTTTCAAGGGCAGTGCGAGGGGGGAGCTGTTTTTT.

This clone was detected ten times or more. The V and J genes are TRBV15 and TRBJ2-7, with a possible D match to TRBD2 (6 bases). CDR1 is LNHNV and CDR2 is YYDKDF in the germline V gene (reference sequence). V lost 0 bases to trimming and J lost 2 bases, with 14 bases between them. CDR3 length: 16 residues. The CDR3 region has the DNA TGTGCCACCAGCAGAGACCCAGCGGGCGGGACCTACGAGCAGTACTTC. Amino acids: CATSRDPAGGTYEQYF.

This clone was counted ten times or more. This chain uses TRBV10-1 with TRBJ2-1, with a weak D call TRBD2 (6 bases). The V gene's germline CDR1 is WNHNN and CDR2 SYGVQD (reference sequence). The CDR3 runs to 13 residues. With 6 bases removed from V and 7 bases from J, the gap between germline ends came to 13 bases. The CDR3 bases are TGCGCCAGCAGCCCGGGAGAGGTTAATGAGCAGTTCTTC. Its translation: CASSPGEVNEQFF.

This clone was recorded a few times. A read error may be the cause here, since a much bigger clone is one base away. The genes are TRBV7-2 and TRBJ2-1; D is perhaps TRBD2 (5 bases). The CDR3 extends over 14 amino acids. Trimming took 3 bases from V and 6 from J, leaving 12 bases between them. CDR1 SGHTA and CDR2 FQGNSA come from the germline V gene. The CDR3 DNA reads as TGTGCCAGCAGCTTTACGAGGGAAAGCAATGAGCAGTTCTTC. This codes for CASSFTRESNEQFF.

At least ten counts were recorded for this clone. The chain is built from TRBV20-1 and TRBJ2-3; D remains ambiguous. CDR1 and CDR2 (germline): DFQATT, SNEGSKA (reference sequence). The CDR3 has 12 residues. V dropped 0 bases and J dropped 5 bases, with 6 bases sitting between them. CDR3 sequence (DNA): TGCAGTGCTAGAGATCTGGTAGATACGCAGTATTTT. Translation gives CSARDLVDTQYF.

This clone came up many times. The chain links TRBV5-1 to TRBJ2-3; 9 bases are shared with TRBD2. This CDR3 contains 14 residues. Germline V gene sequence: CDR1 SGHRS, CDR2 YFSETQ. Trimming removed 5 bases from V and 2 bases from J; junction bases left unmatched: 3. The CDR3 sequence: CASRLAGPTDTQYF. CDR3 DNA: TGCGCCAGCAGGCTAGCGGGGCCCACAGATACGCAGTATTTT.

Concerning this clone itself: Given a much more abundant clone one base away, this may be a read error. The V call is TRBV7-2, the J call TRBJ2-3; 9 nucleotides agree with TRBD2. Looked up from germline, CDR1 is SGHTA and CDR2 is FQGNSA. J gave up 5 bases and V 4 bases, and 4 bases lay outside the gene matches. The CDR3 covers 14 residues. CDR3 sequence: CASSSWTSEDTQYF. In DNA form, the CDR3 reads TGTGCCAGCAGCTCTTGGACTAGCGAAGATACGCAGTATTTT.

CDR3 in amino acids: CASSAPRLPNYGYTF. Written as DNA, the CDR3 is TGTGCCAGCAGTGCCCCACGCCTCCCTAACTATGGCTACACCTTC. The V and J genes are TRBV28 and TRBJ1-2; no firm D call. CDR1 MDHEN and CDR2 SYDVKM come from the germline V gene. CDR3 length equals 15 residues. V was clipped by 5 bases and J by 0 bases, with 13 bases between them.

This clone came up many times. This chain uses TRBV2 with TRBJ2-3; TRBD1 matches 7 bases. Germline trimming cut 4 bases from V and 7 bases from J; bases unmatched to any gene: 2. Germline loops: CDR1 SNHLY, CDR2 FYNNEI. This CDR3 has 12 amino acids. The CDR3 coding sequence is TGTGCCAGCAGTGTACAGGGGTATACGCAGTATTTT. Its protein is CASSVQGYTQYF.

This clone was seen ten or more times. The chain uses TRBV3-1 and TRBJ2-3, with TRBD1 matching 11 bases. The J segment lost 1 base and the V segment lost 4 bases, leaving 7 bases of the junction unmatched. CDR1 and CDR2 from the germline V gene are LGHDT and YNNKEL (reference sequence). The CDR3 is 17 residues long. CDR3 residues: CASSRRTGGFGTDTQYF. DNA for the CDR3: TGTGCCAGCAGCCGTCGGACAGGGGGCTTTGGCACAGATACGCAGTATTTT.

This clone was observed at least ten times. The V gene is TRBV27, the J gene TRBJ2-2, with 7 nucleotides matching TRBD1. V lost 3 bases, J lost 4 bases, and 5 bases stayed unmatched. From germline, CDR1 is MNHEY and CDR2 SMNVEV (reference sequence). The CDR3 runs to 15 residues. CDR3 sequence (DNA): TGTGCCAGCAGTTTGTCTACAGGGGTCACCGGGGAGCTGTTTTTT. It codes for CASSLSTGVTGELFF.

This clone showed up just a few times. The chain links TRBV9 to TRBJ2-5; a weak D match, TRBD1 (5 bases). V lost 3 bases and J 4 bases, leaving 16 bases between the germline ends. The CDR3 totals 15 residues. Looked up from germline, CDR1 is SGDLS and CDR2 is YYNGEE. The CDR3 loop reads CASSEDRTDLETQYF. CDR3 nucleotides: TGTGCCAGCAGCGAAGACAGAACAGATTTAGAGACCCAGTACTTC.